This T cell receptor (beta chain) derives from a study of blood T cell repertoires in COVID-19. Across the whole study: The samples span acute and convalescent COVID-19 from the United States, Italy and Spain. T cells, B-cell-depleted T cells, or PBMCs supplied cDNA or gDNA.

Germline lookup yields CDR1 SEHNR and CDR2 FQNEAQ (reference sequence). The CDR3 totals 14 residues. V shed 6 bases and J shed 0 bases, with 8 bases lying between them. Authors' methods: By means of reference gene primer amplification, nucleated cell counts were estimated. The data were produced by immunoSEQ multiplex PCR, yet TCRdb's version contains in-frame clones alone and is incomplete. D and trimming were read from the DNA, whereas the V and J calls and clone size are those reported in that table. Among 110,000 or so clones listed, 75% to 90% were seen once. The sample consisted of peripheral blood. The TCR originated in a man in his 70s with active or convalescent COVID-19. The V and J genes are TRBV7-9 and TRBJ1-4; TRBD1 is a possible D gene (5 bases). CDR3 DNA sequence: TGTGCCAGCAGTCTAGGGGCAACTAATGAAAAACTGTTTTTT. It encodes CASSLGATNEKLFF.